The 2 T cell receptor beta chains below all came from one sample that was sequenced in a study of T cell repertoires in cytomegalovirus infection. TCRdb recomputed calls from the reads with MiXCR, one row per CDR3 protein. Found here are under 300,000 distinct CDR3 sequences, 15% to 20% of them singletons; the top ten hold roughly 45%. What was sequenced was CD8+ T cells from PBMCs. The receptors shown here come from a human donor in good health (CMV status not recorded). Some clones in this sample may be carry-over from other donors' samples.

Ten or more counts support this clonotype. V is TRBV28 and J is TRBJ1-5; maybe TRBD1 (6 bases). This CDR3 spans 15 amino acids. Germline CDR1 MDHEN, CDR2 SYDVKM. V lost 8 bases, J lost 3 bases, and 17 bases lay in between. CDR3 bases: TGTGCCAGCCCTAGGGGGGGTTTATTCAATCAGCCCCAGCATTTT. Amino acids: CASPRGGLFNQPQHF.

This clonotype has ten or more counts. The V call is TRBV11-1, the J call TRBJ1-1; possible D gene TRBD1, 6 bases. With 2 bases removed from V and 8 bases from J, the gap between germline ends came to 12 bases. Per the germline V gene, CDR1 is SGHAT and CDR2 is FQDESV (reference sequence). The CDR3 is 13 residues long. DNA for the CDR3: TGTGCCAGCAGCTTAACAGGGCCCGAAGAAGCTTTCTTT. Translated, it gives CASSLTGPEEAFF.